The 7 T cell receptor beta chains listed next were all sequenced from one sample in a study of graft-versus-host responses after intestinal transplantation. Which antigens these TCRs recognize remains unknown. Libraries were prepared by immunoSEQ multiplex PCR; TCRdb keeps only in-frame clonotypes and omits some of them. The repertoire includes fewer than 85,000 clones, 75% to 90% of them detected once, and 0.39% sits in the top ten. Source: unstimulated CD4+ T cells sorted from spleen or lymph node cells, taken before transplant. The receptors were sampled from a human donor who was the organ donor for an intestinal transplant.

V is TRBV4-3 and J is TRBJ1-5; D is unclear. The germline V gene has CDR1 LGHNA and CDR2 YSLEER. Trimming pared 0 bases from V and 4 bases from J, leaving 4 bases between. This CDR3 is built from 13 residues. The CDR3 protein is CASSQDSNQPQHF. The DNA for the CDR3 is TGCGCCAGCAGCCAAGATTCTAATCAGCCCCAGCATTTT.

The chain couples TRBV7-2 to TRBJ1-1; a possible D gene is TRBD1 (5 bases). The CDR3 totals 13 residues. V was shortened by 6 bases and J by 4 bases, with 12 bases between the two germline ends. The germline CDR1 and CDR2 sequences are SGHTA and FQGNSA. Written as DNA, the CDR3 is TGTGCCAGCAGTAGTCAGCAGGGCACTGAAGCTTTCTTT. Protein product: CASSSQQGTEAFF.

The rearrangement links TRBV9 to TRBJ1-1; 10 bases match TRBD1. The CDR3 has 14 amino acids. Germline V gives CDR1 SGDLS, CDR2 YYNGEE. V gave up 2 bases and J gave up 5 bases; unmatched junction bases: 3. In nucleotides, the CDR3 is TGTGCCAGCAGCGTGGGACAGGGGAGGACTGAAGCTTTCTTT. Translated: CASSVGQGRTEAFF.

This chain links TRBV2 with TRBJ2-1, with 9 bases identical to TRBD1. The length of the CDR3 is 14 residues. The V gene end was trimmed by 4 bases and the J gene end by 8 bases; junction bases not matched to a gene: 6. CDR1 SNHLY and CDR2 FYNNEI come from the germline V gene. The CDR3 loop reads CASSGGQGADEQFF. The CDR3, as DNA: TGTGCCAGCAGTGGGGGACAGGGTGCTGATGAGCAGTTCTTC.

CDR3 in DNA: TGTGCCAGCAGCTTTTTGCAGACTGAAGCTTTCTTT. Protein sequence: CASSFLQTEAFF. V and J are TRBV7-2 and TRBJ1-1; D not resolved. V shed 3 bases and J shed 5 bases, with 7 bases lying between them. This CDR3 contains 12 residues. Germline V lookup: CDR1 SGHTA, CDR2 FQGNSA. The full variable domain, its missing parts supplied by reference TRBV7-2 and TRBJ1-1, is GAGVSQSPSNKVTEKGKDVELRCDPISGHTALYWYRQSLGQGLEFLIYFQGNSAPDKSGLPSDRFSAERTGGSVSTLTIQRTQQEDSAVYLCASSFLQTEAFFGQGTRLTVV.

The V call is TRBV7-2, the J call TRBJ2-3, with TRBD2 matching 9 bases. The CDR3 length is 15 residues. With 2 bases clipped from V and 2 bases from J, the junction kept 2 bases outside the gene matches. CDR1 and CDR2 (germline): SGHTA, FQGNSA. Here the CDR3 DNA reads TGTGCCAGCAGCTTACTAGCGGGGTTCACAGATACGCAGTATTTT. It codes for CASSLLAGFTDTQYF.

The chain is built from TRBV6-5 and TRBJ1-6; D is perhaps TRBD1 (6 bases). The CDR3 consists of 16 residues. CDR1 and CDR2 (germline): MNHEY, SVGAGI. V gave up 0 bases and J gave up 8 bases, with 14 bases separating them. This CDR3 reads CASSYSSTGLYSPLHF. The DNA of the CDR3 is TGTGCCAGCAGTTACTCCTCGACAGGTCTCTATTCACCCCTCCACTTT.